This T cell receptor beta chain was observed in a study of blood T cells in healthy people across ages (dated by TCRdb to the mid-2010s). General notes on the study: In model experiments, template switching captured roughly one uniquely barcoded TCR beta cDNA molecule for every two T cells. Using deep sequencing normalized with unique cDNA molecular identifiers, the study measured how TCR beta repertoire diversity changes with age. Four age groups were formed from the donors: young (average approximately 17 years), middle-aged (roughly 38), aged (approximately 60) and long-lived (more than 75). To avoid experimental bias, donors of different ages were randomly spread across the sequencing lanes. The study analyzed two additional independent replicas of 1 million unique cDNA reads from the same blood draw for two donors, one aged 18 to 30 and one aged 80 or older. Results the study describes overall, beyond this receptor: As age increased, observed TCR beta diversity per million T cells dropped in a roughly linear way, and a significant reduction was already evident by age about 40. Since profiling was done on bulk unsorted PBMCs, naive and antigen-experienced compartments could not be conclusively compared. The percentage of naive T cells measured by flow cytometry correlated strongly with observed TCR beta diversity. The CMV infection status of donors was not known, potentially confounding age-related changes in expanded clonotypes. Total diversity estimates from one million sequenced T cells were considered lower bounds and underestimates. Compared with the aged group, more naive CD4+ T cells, fewer expanded clones and increased TCR diversity were shown by the long-lived group, suggesting age selection.

As for this clonotype: Its antigen specificity is not known. No much larger clone exists at a distance of one base, and base qualities are not known.

The library was obtained by 5' RACE. The run used an Illumina HiSeq 2500. A second roughly 7 to 11 cycle PCR used a sample-barcoded 5' primer and a J-beta primer mix. A unique molecular identifier was introduced onto each TCR beta cDNA molecule by a template-switch 5' adaptor carrying 12 random nucleotides. Each sample yielded at least 2.5 million CDR3-containing paired-end reads. All of the RNA was converted into first-strand cDNA using the Mint cDNA synthesis kit, with a TRBC-specific oligonucleotide serving as the primer. Following uracil-DNA glycosylase treatment, a first 18-cycle PCR with universal primers M1SS and BC2_uni_R was performed on all cDNA. The study's processing was this. Normalization of each sample was performed by random selection of 1 million high-quality reads, each carrying a distinct molecular identifier. Reads with shared molecular identifiers were discarded instead of being binned into consensus sequences. CDR3 identification, clonotype clustering and error correction used MiTCR with a Q25 quality threshold and the strictest error-elimination algorithm. A nonparametric unseen species model using Euler transformation provided a lower-bound estimate of total TCR beta diversity. The raw public reads went through TCRdb reprocessing: fastp at Q25, MiXCR clone calling, in-frame beta chains kept. Under each unique CDR3 protein, matching rows form one entry showing the most common genes and DNA. Here the V and J calls rest on TCRdb's processing, not on the authors' analysis. In this sample the table shows roughly 640,000 distinct CDR3 sequences, about 28% of which occur a single time. 15% to 17% of the sample goes to the ten largest clones.

The approximately 41 donors, aged about 6 to 95 years, were systemically healthy Caucasian individuals from Russia. Approximately 9.3 milliliters of peripheral blood were collected from each donor into EDTA-treated Vacutainer tubes. Ficoll-Paque density-gradient centrifugation was used to isolate PBMCs, with at least 7 million obtained per sample. Total RNA was extracted from PBMCs with Trizol reagent, with at least 5 micrograms obtained per sample. The percentages of naive CD45RAhigh/CD27high T cells were determined by flow cytometry on a PBMC aliquot from every donor. From its cysteine to its phenylalanine, the CDR3 spans 14 amino acids. Of the read, only the CDR3 DNA is kept; its 42 bases are in frame from base 1. Trimming at the junction amounts to 7 bases on V and 4 bases on J, and the germline ends lie 16 bases apart. From the germline V gene, CDR1 is MNHNS and CDR2 is SASEGT.

This receptor was taken from a woman over 75 in good health. Sequenced sample: blood. The sequence links TRBV6-1 to TRBJ1-1, and TRBD1 may be the D gene, going by 6 matching bases. The DNA sequence is TGTGCCAGCATCCGAGGGGGGGGGCCCACTGAAGCTTTCTTT. The encoded protein is CASIRGGGPTEAFF.